This entry features one T cell receptor (beta chain) sequence. Assay used: immunoSEQ multiplex PCR; TCRdb lists only in-frame clones, some missing. The sample shows about 110,000 clones, around 90% of them seen only once. V lost 8 bases and J 3 bases, leaving 4 bases between the germline ends. Germline CDR1 is LNHNV and CDR2 is YYDKDF (reference sequence). The CDR3 is 11 residues long. This entry belongs to a study of OX40 agonist ivuxolimab in advanced cancers. The J gene is TRBJ2-2, the V gene TRBV15; no reliable D call. The origin of this receptor is an adult with an advanced solid tumor such as melanoma, head and neck, liver or kidney cancer. The material was CD4+ or CD8+ T cells sorted from blood, obtained in a trial of the OX40 agonist ivuxolimab. The CDR3 sequence: CATGHTGELFF. The CDR3 nucleotides are TGTGCCACCGGACACACCGGGGAGCTGTTTTTT. Based on the CDR3 plus reference TRBV15 and TRBJ2-2, the full variable domain is DAMVIQNPRYQVTQFGKPVTLSCSQTLNHNVMYWYQQKSSQAPKLLFHYYDKDFNNEADTPDNFQSRRPNTSFCFLDIRSPGLGDTAMYLCATGHTGELFFGEGSRLTVL.